This TCR beta chain stems from a study of blood T cell repertoires in COVID-19. At the level of the study: Donors in the United States, Italy and Spain gave samples during acute or convalescent COVID-19.

Per the original methods: Using reference gene primer amplification, nucleated cell counts were estimated. TCRdb's table, derived via immunoSEQ multiplex PCR, lists solely in-frame clones and lacks some. Clone size and V and J calls were adopted from that table, with D and trimming inferred from the DNA. This sample has around 300,000 clones; 88% occur once, and the top ten carry around 3%. Symptom resolution, clearance, or two negative PCRs marked donors in Cohort 3 as recovered. In its sample, this clone was seen a few times. V lost 2 bases and J lost 9, with 15 bases in between. CDR1 and CDR2 from the germline V gene are SGDLS and YYNGEE. This CDR3 has 14 amino acids.

The sequence derives from a woman aged 45-60 years who had recovered from COVID-19. The sequencing input was PBMCs or T cells enriched from blood (not recorded which). The chain combines TRBV9 with TRBJ2-1, with D possibly matching TRBD2 (7 bases). The CDR3, as DNA: TGTGCCAGCAGCGTTACCGGGGGGCGGGGTGAGCAGTTCTTC. Its translation: CASSVTGGRGEQFF.